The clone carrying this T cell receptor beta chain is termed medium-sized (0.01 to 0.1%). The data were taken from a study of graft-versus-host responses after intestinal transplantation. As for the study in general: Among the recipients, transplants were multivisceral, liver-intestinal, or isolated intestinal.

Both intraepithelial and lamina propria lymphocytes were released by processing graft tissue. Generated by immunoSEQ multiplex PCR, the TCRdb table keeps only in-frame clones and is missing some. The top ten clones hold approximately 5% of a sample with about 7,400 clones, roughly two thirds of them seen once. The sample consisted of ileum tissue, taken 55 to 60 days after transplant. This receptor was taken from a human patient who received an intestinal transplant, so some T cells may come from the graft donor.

The CDR3 sequence is CASTKGAPTDTQYF. As DNA, the CDR3 is TGTGCCAGCACCAAGGGGGCCCCCACAGATACGCAGTATTTT. The V call is TRBV6-5, the J call TRBJ2-3, with TRBD1 matching 7 bases. In germline, CDR1 is MNHEY, CDR2 SVGAGI. The CDR3 is 14 residues long. The J segment lost 2 bases and the V segment lost 7 bases, leaving 6 bases of the junction unmatched.